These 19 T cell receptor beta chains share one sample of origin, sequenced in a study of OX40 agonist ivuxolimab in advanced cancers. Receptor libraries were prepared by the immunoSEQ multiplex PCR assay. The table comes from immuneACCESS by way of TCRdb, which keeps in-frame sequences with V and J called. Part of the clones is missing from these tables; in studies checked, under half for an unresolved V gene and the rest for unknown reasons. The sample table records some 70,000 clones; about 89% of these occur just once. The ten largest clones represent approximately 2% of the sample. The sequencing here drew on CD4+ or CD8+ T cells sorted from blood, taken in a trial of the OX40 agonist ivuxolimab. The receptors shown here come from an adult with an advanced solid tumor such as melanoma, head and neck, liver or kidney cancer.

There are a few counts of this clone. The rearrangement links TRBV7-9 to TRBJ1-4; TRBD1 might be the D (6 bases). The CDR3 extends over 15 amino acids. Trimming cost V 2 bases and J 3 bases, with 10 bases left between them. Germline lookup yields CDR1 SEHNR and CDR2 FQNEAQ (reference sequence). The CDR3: CASSLFTGPNEKLFF. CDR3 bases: TGTGCCAGCAGCTTATTTACAGGGCCTAATGAAAAACTGTTTTTT.

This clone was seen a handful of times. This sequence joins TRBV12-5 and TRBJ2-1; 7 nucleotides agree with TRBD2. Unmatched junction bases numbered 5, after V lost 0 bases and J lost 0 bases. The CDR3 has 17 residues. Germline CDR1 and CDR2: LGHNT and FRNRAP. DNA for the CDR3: TGTGCTAGTGGTTTGGTAATAGGCGGGAGCTCCTACAATGAGCAGTTCTTC. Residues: CASGLVIGGSSYNEQFF.

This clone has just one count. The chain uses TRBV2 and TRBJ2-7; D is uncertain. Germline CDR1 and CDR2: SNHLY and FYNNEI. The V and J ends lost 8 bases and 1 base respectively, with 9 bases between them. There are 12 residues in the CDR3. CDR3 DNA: TGTGCCAGCGCCTTCGGGTCCTACGAGCAGTACTTC. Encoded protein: CASAFGSYEQYF.

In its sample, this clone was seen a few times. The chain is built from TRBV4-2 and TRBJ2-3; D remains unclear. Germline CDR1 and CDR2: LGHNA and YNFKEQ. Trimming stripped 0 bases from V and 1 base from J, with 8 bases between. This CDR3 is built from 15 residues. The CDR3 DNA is TGTGCCAGCAGCCAAGATCATGGGGGCACAGATACGCAGTATTTT. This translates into CASSQDHGGTDTQYF.

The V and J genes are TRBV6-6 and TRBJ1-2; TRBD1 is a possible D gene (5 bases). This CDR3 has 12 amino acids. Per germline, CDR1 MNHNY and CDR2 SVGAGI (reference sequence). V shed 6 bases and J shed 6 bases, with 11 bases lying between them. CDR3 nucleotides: TGTGCCAGCAGCTCAGGGAGCCATGGCTACACCTTC. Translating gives CASSSGSHGYTF.

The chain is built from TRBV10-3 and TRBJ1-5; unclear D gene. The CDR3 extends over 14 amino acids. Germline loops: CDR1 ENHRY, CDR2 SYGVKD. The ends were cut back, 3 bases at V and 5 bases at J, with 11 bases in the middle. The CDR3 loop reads CAISEGRGYQPQHF. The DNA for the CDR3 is TGTGCCATCAGTGAAGGCCGGGGATATCAGCCCCAGCATTTT.

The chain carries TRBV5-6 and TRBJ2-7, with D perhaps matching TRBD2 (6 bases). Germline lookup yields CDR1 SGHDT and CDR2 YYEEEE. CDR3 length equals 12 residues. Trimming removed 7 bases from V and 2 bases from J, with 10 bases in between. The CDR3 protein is CASSTRTYEQYF. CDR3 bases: TGTGCCAGCTCGACTAGAACCTACGAGCAGTACTTC.

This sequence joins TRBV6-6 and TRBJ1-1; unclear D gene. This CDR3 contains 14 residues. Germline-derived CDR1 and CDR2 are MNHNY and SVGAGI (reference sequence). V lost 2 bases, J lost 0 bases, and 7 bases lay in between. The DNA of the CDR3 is TGTGCCAGCAGTTACAGAGGCATGAACACTGAAGCTTTCTTT. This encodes CASSYRGMNTEAFF.

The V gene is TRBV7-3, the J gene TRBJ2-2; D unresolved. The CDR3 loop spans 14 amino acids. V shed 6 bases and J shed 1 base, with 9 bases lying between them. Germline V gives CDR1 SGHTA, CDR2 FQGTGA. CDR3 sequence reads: CASRSAVNTGELFF. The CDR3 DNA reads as TGTGCCAGCAGGAGTGCGGTGAACACCGGGGAGCTGTTTTTT.

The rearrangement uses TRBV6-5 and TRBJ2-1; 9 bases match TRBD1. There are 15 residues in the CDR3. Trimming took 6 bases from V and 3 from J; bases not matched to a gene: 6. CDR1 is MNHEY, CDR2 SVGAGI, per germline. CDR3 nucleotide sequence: TGTGCCAGCAGGCGCGGACAGGGGATCTACAATGAGCAGTTCTTC. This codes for CASRRGQGIYNEQFF.

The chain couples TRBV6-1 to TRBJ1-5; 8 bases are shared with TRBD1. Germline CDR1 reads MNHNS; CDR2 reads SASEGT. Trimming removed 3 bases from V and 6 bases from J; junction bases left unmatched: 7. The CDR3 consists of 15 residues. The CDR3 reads CASSDVTGAAQPQHF. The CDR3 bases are TGTGCCAGCAGTGATGTGACAGGGGCGGCTCAGCCCCAGCATTTT.

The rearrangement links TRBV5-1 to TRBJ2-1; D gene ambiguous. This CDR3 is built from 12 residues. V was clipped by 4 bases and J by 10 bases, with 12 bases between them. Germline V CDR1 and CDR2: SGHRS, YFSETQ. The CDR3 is CASSQNTMEQFF. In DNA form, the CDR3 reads TGCGCCAGCAGCCAAAACACGATGGAGCAGTTCTTC.

DNA of the CDR3: TGTGCCAGTAGTATAGATAGTGGTGGCGGCAATGAGCAGTTCTTC. Its protein product is CASSIDSGGGNEQFF. The rearrangement joins TRBV19 to TRBJ2-1; D is undetermined. The V gene's germline CDR1 is LNHDA and CDR2 SQIVND (reference sequence). The CDR3 extends over 15 amino acids. Trimming shortened V by 0 bases and J by 6 bases, and 12 bases separated the two germline ends.

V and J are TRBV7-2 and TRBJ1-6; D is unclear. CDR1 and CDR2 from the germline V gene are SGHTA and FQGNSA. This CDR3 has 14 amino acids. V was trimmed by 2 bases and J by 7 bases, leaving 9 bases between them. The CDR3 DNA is TGTGCCAGCAGCTTACTGGGAGCGAATTCACCCCTCCACTTT. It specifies CASSLLGANSPLHF.

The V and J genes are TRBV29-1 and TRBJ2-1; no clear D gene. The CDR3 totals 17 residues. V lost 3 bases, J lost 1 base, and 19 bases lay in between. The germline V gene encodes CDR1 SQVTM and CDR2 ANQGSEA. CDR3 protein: CSVDAPDSERSYNEQFF. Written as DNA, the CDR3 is TGCAGCGTTGATGCCCCCGACTCCGAGAGGTCCTACAATGAGCAGTTCTTC.

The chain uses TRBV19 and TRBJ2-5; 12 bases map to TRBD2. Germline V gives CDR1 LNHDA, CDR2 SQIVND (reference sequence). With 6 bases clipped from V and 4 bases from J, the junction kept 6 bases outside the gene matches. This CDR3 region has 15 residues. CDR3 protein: CASSLLAGGGETQYF. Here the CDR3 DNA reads TGTGCCAGTAGCCTACTAGCGGGAGGTGGAGAGACCCAGTACTTC.

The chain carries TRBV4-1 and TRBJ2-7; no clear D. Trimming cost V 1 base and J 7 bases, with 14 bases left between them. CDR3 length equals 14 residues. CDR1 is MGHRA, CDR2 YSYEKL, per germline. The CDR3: CASSQGLGLREQYF. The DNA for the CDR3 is TGCGCCAGCAGCCAAGGACTGGGGTTGCGTGAGCAGTACTTC.

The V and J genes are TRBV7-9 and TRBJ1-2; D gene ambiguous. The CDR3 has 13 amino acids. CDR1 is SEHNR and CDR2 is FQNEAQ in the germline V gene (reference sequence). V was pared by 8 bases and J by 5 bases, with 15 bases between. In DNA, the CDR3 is TGTGCCAGCTCTCCGGACGGGGAGTATGGCTACACCTTC. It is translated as CASSPDGEYGYTF.

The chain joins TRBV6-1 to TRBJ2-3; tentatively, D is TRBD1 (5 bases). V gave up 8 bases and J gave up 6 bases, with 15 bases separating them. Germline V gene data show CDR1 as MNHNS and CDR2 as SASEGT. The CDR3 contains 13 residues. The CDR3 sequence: CASRAGQRDTQYF. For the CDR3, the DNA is TGTGCCAGCCGGGCAGGGCAGAGGGATACGCAGTATTTT.